The 27 T cell receptor beta chains presented below share a single source sample, sequenced in a study of blood T cell repertoires in COVID-19. Here immunoSEQ multiplex PCR was the method, and the copy in TCRdb shows in-frame clones only, minus some. The sample has about 320,000 clones; about 89% are singletons. The sequenced sample consisted of PBMCs or T cells enriched from blood (not recorded which). The receptors were sampled from a man aged 55 to 70 who had recovered from COVID-19.

This clone appeared a few times. The chain employs TRBV27 and TRBJ2-5, with 11 bases identical to TRBD1. Germline loops: CDR1 MNHEY, CDR2 SMNVEV (reference sequence). Losses at the gene ends were 1 base for V and 5 bases for J; bases not matched to a gene: 6. This CDR3 is built from 16 residues. The CDR3 spells CASSLLDRGRWETQYF. The CDR3 DNA follows: TGTGCCAGCAGTTTATTGGACAGGGGGCGGTGGGAGACCCAGTACTTC.

V usage is TRBV6-5 and J usage is TRBJ2-2, with TRBD1 as a possible D gene (6 bases). Germline values: CDR1 MNHEY, CDR2 SVGAGI. This CDR3 has 16 residues. The germline V and J ends were trimmed by 3 bases and 1 base, with 12 bases remaining between them. The CDR3 is CASSYQTGQNTGELFF. The CDR3, as DNA: TGTGCCAGCAGTTATCAGACGGGACAGAACACCGGGGAGCTGTTTTTT.

The J gene is TRBJ2-5, the V gene TRBV11-1; TRBD1 agrees at 8 bases. The ends lost 5 bases at V and 4 bases at J; junction bases unmatched: 12. CDR3 length: 16 amino acids. The germline gives CDR1 SGHAT, CDR2 FQDESV (reference sequence). The CDR3 sequence: CASSPTDRARGETQYF. The CDR3 nucleotides read TGTGCCAGCAGCCCTACGGACAGGGCGCGAGGAGAGACCCAGTACTTC.

The rearrangement joins TRBV5-1 to TRBJ2-6, with D possibly TRBD1 on 6 matching bases. This CDR3 has 16 residues. Deletions cut 5 bases from V and 0 bases from J, with 12 bases between. Germline-derived CDR1 and CDR2 are SGHRS and YFSETQ. The CDR3 loop is CASRTGISSGANVLTF. In DNA form, the CDR3 reads TGCGCCAGCAGGACAGGTATCAGCTCTGGGGCCAACGTCCTGACTTTC.

The count of this clone is one. Written as DNA, the CDR3 is TGTGCCTGGCGGGAGGGAAGTATTAACAATGAGCAGTTCTTC. This sequence encodes CAWREGSINNEQFF. This chain connects TRBV30 to TRBJ2-1; TRBD2 matches at 8 bases. CDR3 length: 14 amino acids. Germline-derived CDR1 and CDR2 are GTSNPN and SVGIG (reference sequence). V was pared by 5 bases and J by 5 bases, with 8 bases of the junction left unmatched.

This rearrangement joins TRBV6-6 to TRBJ1-5, with D possibly being TRBD1 (5 bases). The CDR3 is 13 amino acids. Deletions cut 7 bases from V and 5 bases from J, with 12 bases between. CDR1 is MNHNY, CDR2 SVGAGI, per germline (reference sequence). The CDR3 DNA reads as TGTGCCAGCACCAACATCAGGGATCAGCCCCAGCATTTT. It yields the protein CASTNIRDQPQHF.

V and J are TRBV9 and TRBJ2-3; 7 bases are a match to TRBD2. The V gene's germline CDR1 is SGDLS and CDR2 YYNGEE. CDR3 length: 15 residues. V lost 2 bases, J lost 0 bases, and 3 bases stayed unmatched. The CDR3 DNA reads TGTGCCAGCAGCGTTATGCGGGAGAGCACAGATACGCAGTATTTT. It specifies CASSVMRESTDTQYF.

This clone was seen more than once but under ten times. J is TRBJ1-4 and V is TRBV28, with 9 bases that match TRBD1. CDR1 MDHEN and CDR2 SYDVKM come from the germline V gene. CDR3 size: 15 residues. Losses at the gene ends were 5 bases for V and 7 bases for J; bases not matched to a gene: 8. In DNA, the CDR3 is TGTGCCAGCAGTCGACAGGGGGTTAGGGTTGAAAAACTGTTTTTT. It codes for CASSRQGVRVEKLFF. Full variable domain (rest looked up from reference TRBV28 and TRBJ1-4): DVKVTQSSRYLVKRTGEKVFLECVQDMDHENMFWYRQDPGLGLRLIYFSYDVKMKEKGDIPEGYSVSREKKERFSLILESASTNQTSMYLCASSRQGVRVEKLFFGSGTQLSVL.

The rearrangement links TRBV5-1 to TRBJ2-7; 14 bases are shared with TRBD2. Germline V gene data show CDR1 as SGHRS and CDR2 as YFSETQ. CDR3 length: 17 residues. V was clipped by 1 base and J by 6 bases; unmatched bases: 9. CDR3 nucleotides: TGCGCCAGCAGCTTGAGTCCGGGACTAGCGGGAGCCGGCGAGCAGTACTTC. This gives the protein CASSLSPGLAGAGEQYF.

As DNA, the CDR3 is TGTGCCAGCAGCTCTCGGACCACCCCGGACAGAACCGGGGAGCTGTTTTTT. Its protein product is CASSSRTTPDRTGELFF. V is TRBV11-3 and J is TRBJ2-2; D may be TRBD1 (6 bases). Germline values: CDR1 SGHNT, CDR2 YENEEA. V lost 4 bases and J lost 5, with 20 bases in between. This CDR3 comprises 17 residues.

This sequence joins TRBV19 and TRBJ2-7, with 11 bases identical to TRBD2. Germline CDR1 reads LNHDA; CDR2 reads SQIVND (reference sequence). The V and J ends lost 4 bases and 5 bases, in that order; junction bases with no gene match: 7. This CDR3 is 15 amino acids long. CDR3 bases: TGTGCCAGTAGTACGATAGCGGGAGGGAGGCACGAGCAGTACTTC. Protein product: CASSTIAGGRHEQYF.

CDR3 loop: CASSHQGVDSYNEQFF. CDR3 nucleotides: TGTGCCAGCAGCCATCAGGGTGTGGACTCCTACAATGAGCAGTTCTTC. The rearrangement links TRBV4-2 to TRBJ2-1; TRBD1 is a possible D gene (5 bases). Between the trimmed V and J ends, which lost 3 bases and 0 bases, there was a span of 12 bases. CDR3 length: 16 amino acids. Germline V gene data show CDR1 as LGHNA and CDR2 as YNFKEQ.

The rearrangement links TRBV19 to TRBJ1-1; D remains unclear. The CDR3 sequence is 12 residues long. Trimming took off 4 bases at V and 9 bases at J, with 12 bases between the two ends. Germline CDR1 and CDR2: LNHDA and SQIVND (reference sequence). CDR3 coding DNA: TGTGCCAGTAGTAACTGGGCAGAACAAGCTTTCTTT. Its protein is CASSNWAEQAFF.

CDR3 DNA: TGTGCCAGCAGCTTATCTCTACTAGCGGGAGGGGGAGATACGCAGTATTTT. Amino acid sequence: CASSLSLLAGGGDTQYF. The chain couples TRBV7-2 to TRBJ2-3, with 13 bases fitting TRBD2. This CDR3 region has 17 residues. CDR1 and CDR2 (germline): SGHTA, FQGNSA. The V and J ends lost 2 bases and 5 bases, in that order; junction bases with no gene match: 7.

V gene TRBV21-1 combines with J gene TRBJ2-7; the table's D call of TRBD2 was not tested on the DNA. TRBV21-1 is designated a pseudogene. The length of the CDR3 is 15 residues. The CDR3 spells CASSAGTSGVYEQYF. Written as DNA, the CDR3 is TGTGCCAGCAGCGCGGGGACTAGCGGAGTTTACGAGCAGTACTTC.

The chain couples TRBV5-1 to TRBJ1-1; D might be TRBD1 (5 bases). CDR3 length: 13 residues. Per germline, CDR1 SGHRS and CDR2 YFSETQ. V was pared by 3 bases and J by 0 bases, with 6 bases between. In DNA form, the CDR3 reads TGCGCCAGCAGCTCGACAGTGAACACTGAAGCTTTCTTT. This gives the protein CASSSTVNTEAFF.

CDR3 protein: CASSKTRDRGPHEQYF. The DNA of the CDR3 is TGTGCCAGCAGTAAAACCCGGGACAGGGGGCCACACGAGCAGTACTTC. The gene calls are TRBV2 and TRBJ2-7; TRBD1 agrees at 12 bases. Germline V gene data show CDR1 as SNHLY and CDR2 as FYNNEI. Unmatched junction bases numbered 10, after V lost 5 bases and J lost 5 bases. This CDR3 contains 16 residues.

The rearrangement joins TRBV10-3 to TRBJ1-2, with D possibly matching TRBD1 (6 bases). V dropped 6 bases and J dropped 4 bases, with 15 bases sitting between them. Germline V gene lookup returns CDR1 ENHRY and CDR2 SYGVKD. The CDR3 has 14 amino acids. CDR3 residues: CAIRLQGGGYGYTF. In nucleotides, the CDR3 is TGTGCCATCAGATTACAGGGCGGCGGCTATGGCTACACCTTC.

This clone was seen once. The rearrangement links TRBV11-2 to TRBJ2-4, with 12 positions matching TRBD2. The CDR3 is 18 residues long. Per germline, CDR1 SGHAT and CDR2 FQNNGV. With V trimmed by 6 bases and J by 6 bases, 15 bases remained unmatched. The chain's CDR3 is CASRRLAGEGRVRNIQYF. The CDR3 DNA follows: TGTGCCAGCAGGCGACTAGCGGGAGAAGGTCGGGTACGAAACATTCAGTACTTC. The full variable domain, its missing parts supplied by reference TRBV11-2 and TRBJ2-4, is EAGVAQSPRYKIIEKRQSVAFWCNPISGHATLYWYQQILGQGPKLLIQFQNNGVVDDSQLPKDRFSAERLKGVDSTLKIQPAKLEDSAVYLCASRRLAGEGRVRNIQYFGAGTRLSVL.

This sequence joins TRBV3-1 (or the pseudogene TRBV3-2) and TRBJ2-7; D possibly corresponds to TRBD1 (6 bases). The CDR3 length is 16 residues. With 1 base removed from V and 1 base from J, the gap between germline ends came to 14 bases. Germline V gives CDR1 LGHDT, CDR2 YNNKEL (reference sequence). The DNA of the CDR3 is TGTGCCAGCAGCCAAGGGGCTCACACAGGGTCCTACGAGCAGTACTTC. Its translation: CASSQGAHTGSYEQYF.

This chain uses TRBV4-1 with TRBJ2-1, with 8 bases aligning to TRBD2. The length of the CDR3 is 16 residues. Germline loops: CDR1 MGHRA, CDR2 YSYEKL. The V segment lost 0 bases and the J segment 8 bases; nucleotides outside the gene matches: 9. The CDR3 here is CASSQEFAAGDYEQFF. Here the CDR3 DNA reads TGCGCCAGCAGCCAAGAATTCGCAGCGGGAGACTATGAGCAGTTCTTC.

The chain uses TRBV28 and TRBJ1-5; 10 nucleotides align to TRBD1. The ends lost 6 bases at V and 3 bases at J; junction bases unmatched: 11. Germline V gene lookup returns CDR1 MDHEN and CDR2 SYDVKM. This CDR3 is 17 amino acids long. In DNA, the CDR3 is TGTGCCAGCAGACAAAGGGGCGGGACAGGGGACAATCAGCCCCAGCATTTT. This codes for CASRQRGGTGDNQPQHF. The full variable domain, rest sourced from reference TRBV28 and TRBJ1-5, is DVKVTQSSRYLVKRTGEKVFLECVQDMDHENMFWYRQDPGLGLRLIYFSYDVKMKEKGDIPEGYSVSREKKERFSLILESASTNQTSMYLCASRQRGGTGDNQPQHFGDGTRLSIL.

V and J are TRBV7-3 and TRBJ2-2; 13 bases match TRBD2. V lost 2 bases to trimming and J lost 0 bases; unmatched junction nucleotides: 3. Looked up from germline, CDR1 is SGHTA and CDR2 is FQGTGA. The CDR3 contains 18 residues. This chain's CDR3 is CASSLYGLAGANTGELFF. CDR3 nucleotide sequence: TGTGCCAGCAGCTTATACGGACTAGCGGGAGCGAACACCGGGGAGCTGTTTTTT.

This chain's CDR3 is CASSLVVETNEQFF. The CDR3 DNA is TGTGCCAGCAGCTTAGTAGTTGAAACCAATGAGCAGTTCTTC. The V gene is TRBV7-2, the J gene TRBJ2-1; no clear D gene. There are 14 residues in the CDR3. Trimming shortened V by 1 base and J by 6 bases, and 10 bases separated the two germline ends. Germline CDR1 SGHTA, CDR2 FQGNSA.

This chain links TRBV27 with TRBJ2-4; 7 nucleotides agree with TRBD1. CDR3 length: 14 residues. Looked up from germline, CDR1 is MNHEY and CDR2 is SMNVEV (reference sequence). V trimming: 5 bases; J trimming: 6 bases; junction bases outside the gene matches: 7. CDR3 sequence (DNA): TGTGCCAGCAGTCTCCGGACAGGAGTAAACATTCAGTACTTC. Its protein is CASSLRTGVNIQYF.

This chain uses TRBV28 with TRBJ1-5; possible D gene TRBD1, 5 bases. The CDR3 has 15 amino acids. V dropped 1 base and J dropped 4 bases, with 11 bases sitting between them. Germline CDR1 and CDR2: MDHEN and SYDVKM. The CDR3 region is CASSLFSGENQPQHF. CDR3 nucleotides: TGTGCCAGCAGTTTATTTTCGGGGGAAAATCAGCCCCAGCATTTT.

This clone was observed a few times. The chain employs TRBV19 and TRBJ2-7, with 9 bases fitting TRBD2. Germline assignment: CDR1 LNHDA and CDR2 SQIVND (reference sequence). V dropped 8 bases and J dropped 0; count of bases not matched to a gene: 8. This CDR3 region has 15 residues. The CDR3 region is CASSPRTSASYEQYF. The CDR3 DNA is TGTGCCAGTTCGCCCCGGACTAGCGCCTCCTACGAGCAGTACTTC.